Reported below is one T cell receptor (beta chain). The sample comes from a study of blood T cell repertoires in COVID-19. Study information: The United States, Italy and Spain provided the acute and convalescent COVID-19 samples.

Germline V gives CDR1 SNHLY, CDR2 FYNNEI. The CDR3 is 13 amino acids. Trimming shortened V by 1 base and J by 3 bases, and 6 bases separated the two germline ends. In the source study's methods: Reference gene primer amplification gave estimated nucleated cell counts. Only in-frame clones appear in the TCRdb table, and some are missing; sequencing was by immunoSEQ multiplex PCR. D and trimming come from the DNA, and the V and J calls and clone size come from that table. The table includes about 110,000 clones, under 85% detected once. Sequenced sample: peripheral blood. The chain links TRBV2 to TRBJ1-1; D not certain. The receptor comes from an older woman with acute or convalescent COVID-19. This chain's CDR3 is CASSEERDTEAFF. In DNA form, the CDR3 reads TGTGCCAGCAGTGAAGAGCGGGACACTGAAGCTTTCTTT.